A selection of T cell receptor beta chains follows, all from one sample in a study of blood T cell repertoires in COVID-19. Using immunoSEQ multiplex PCR, the repertoire was profiled, and TCRdb retains in-frame clones only, with some absent. The sample lists 200,000 to 250,000 clones, 80% occurring once. Sequencing was done on a sample of PBMCs or T cells enriched from blood (not recorded which). The receptors come from a man between 25 and 39 years old with acute COVID-19. Both conserved end residues are part of each CDR3. Each record gives: J gene, V gene, D gene, clone size, CDR3 DNA, CDR3 protein. D genes are given only for firm matches. Some rows have no size entry. The others give once, few or many, or a class for an expanded clone.

J gene: TRBJ1-5; V gene: TRBV11-2; D gene: NA; clone size: many; CDR3 DNA: TGTGCCAGCAGCCGAGGAAGATTCAGGGCATTGAATCAGCCCCAGCATTTT; CDR3 protein: CASSRGRFRALNQPQHF
J gene: TRBJ1-6; V gene: TRBV18; D gene: NA; clone size: NA; CDR3 DNA: TGTGCCAGCTCATGGGAGGAGGGGAATTCACCCCTCCACTTT; CDR3 protein: CASSWEEGNSPLHF
J gene: TRBJ2-5; V gene: TRBV7-6; D gene: TRBD1; clone size: NA; CDR3 DNA: TGTGCCAGCAGCTCCAGGGACAGGAGGTACCAAGAGACCCAGTACTTC; CDR3 protein: CASSSRDRRYQETQYF
J gene: TRBJ1-2; V gene: TRBV6-1; D gene: NA; clone size: NA; CDR3 DNA: TGTGCCAGCAGTGAATCCAGGAACTACGGGGTGGGCTACACCTTC; CDR3 protein: CASSESRNYGVGYTF
J gene: TRBJ2-4; V gene: TRBV28; D gene: TRBD2; clone size: NA; CDR3 DNA: TGTGCCAGCAGTCCCGAAGGACTAGTTCGAGGGTACTTC; CDR3 protein: CASSPEGLVRGYF
J gene: TRBJ1-4; V gene: TRBV6-5; D gene: NA; clone size: NA; CDR3 DNA: TGTGCCAGCAGCCCGGATGGCAGGGTAGGCGAAAAACTGTTTTTT; CDR3 protein: CASSPDGRVGEKLFF
J gene: TRBJ1-3; V gene: TRBV11-2; D gene: TRBD1; clone size: NA; CDR3 DNA: TGTGCCAGCAGCCGGACAGGAGCTGGAAACACCATATATTTT; CDR3 protein: CASSRTGAGNTIYF
J gene: TRBJ1-1; V gene: TRBV11-3; D gene: TRBD1; clone size: once; CDR3 DNA: TGTGCCAGCAGCTTATCCACGACAGGGGGCCGCGTTGAAGCTTTCTTT; CDR3 protein: CASSLSTTGGRVEAFF
J gene: TRBJ1-5; V gene: TRBV12-5; D gene: NA; clone size: NA; CDR3 DNA: TGTGCTAGTGGACCCGGGGGAAACGGGCAGCCCCAGCATTTT; CDR3 protein: CASGPGGNGQPQHF
J gene: TRBJ1-4; V gene: TRBV2; D gene: NA; clone size: NA; CDR3 DNA: TGTGCCAGCAGGAAGGGGTTAGGTGAAAAACTGTTTTTT; CDR3 protein: CASRKGLGEKLFF
J gene: TRBJ2-3; V gene: TRBV6-6; D gene: NA; clone size: once; CDR3 DNA: TGTGCCAGCAGGGGGCGGGCGGGAAGTACTGATACGCAGTATTTT; CDR3 protein: CASRGRAGSTDTQYF
J gene: TRBJ1-3; V gene: TRBV19; D gene: NA; clone size: NA; CDR3 DNA: TGTGCCAGTAGTCGTGACACCGTTCGCTCTGGAAACACCATATATTTT; CDR3 protein: CASSRDTVRSGNTIYF
J gene: TRBJ2-7; V gene: TRBV4-1; D gene: TRBD1; clone size: NA; CDR3 DNA: TGCGCCAGCAGCCAAGATCCATTGACAGGGGTAAACTACGAGCAGTACTTC; CDR3 protein: CASSQDPLTGVNYEQYF
J gene: TRBJ1-5; V gene: TRBV3-1/TRBV3-2; D gene: NA; clone size: once; CDR3 DNA: TGTGCCAGCAGCCAGGGTACAGGGTCCCAGCCCCAGCATTTT; CDR3 protein: CASSQGTGSQPQHF
J gene: TRBJ1-6; V gene: TRBV6-1; D gene: TRBD1; clone size: NA; CDR3 DNA: TGTGCCAGCAGTGAAACAGGGGGGTACAATTCACCCCTCCACTTT; CDR3 protein: CASSETGGYNSPLHF
J gene: TRBJ2-1; V gene: TRBV4-2; D gene: TRBD2; clone size: NA; CDR3 DNA: TGTGCCAGCAGCCAAGCTTCGGGGACTAGCTACAATGAGCAGTTCTTC; CDR3 protein: CASSQASGTSYNEQFF
J gene: TRBJ1-5; V gene: TRBV6-2/TRBV6-3; D gene: TRBD1; clone size: NA; CDR3 DNA: TGTGCCAGCAGCTTTGAGACTCTCGGGACAGCGGTACCTAATCAGCCCCAGCATTTT; CDR3 protein: CASSFETLGTAVPNQPQHF
J gene: TRBJ1-5; V gene: TRBV19; D gene: NA; clone size: NA; CDR3 DNA: TGTGCCAGTAGTATCAGGGATTTGGGCAATCAGCCCCAGCATTTT; CDR3 protein: CASSIRDLGNQPQHF
J gene: TRBJ2-7; V gene: TRBV27; D gene: TRBD1; clone size: NA; CDR3 DNA: TGTGCCAGCAGTGGGACCGGGACAGCCCACTACGAGCAGTACTTC; CDR3 protein: CASSGTGTAHYEQYF
J gene: TRBJ1-5; V gene: TRBV28; D gene: TRBD1; clone size: NA; CDR3 DNA: TGTGCCAGCAGTTTGGGACAGGTGGAGCAGCCCCAGCATTTT; CDR3 protein: CASSLGQVEQPQHF
J gene: TRBJ1-5; V gene: TRBV13; D gene: NA; clone size: NA; CDR3 DNA: TGTGCCAGCAGCTTAGGCCGGGGGGCGAATCAGCCCCAGCATTTT; CDR3 protein: CASSLGRGANQPQHF
J gene: TRBJ2-5; V gene: TRBV27; D gene: NA; clone size: NA; CDR3 DNA: TGTGCCAGCAGTTTATCGCACTCTAGAGAGACCCAGTACTTC; CDR3 protein: CASSLSHSRETQYF
J gene: TRBJ1-5; V gene: TRBV19; D gene: TRBD1; clone size: once; CDR3 DNA: TGTGCCAGTAGTATACAGGGACAGGGGGCTTTAGCCCATCAGCCCCAGCATTTT; CDR3 protein: CASSIQGQGALAHQPQHF
J gene: TRBJ1-5; V gene: TRBV30; D gene: NA; clone size: NA; CDR3 DNA: TGTGCCTGGAGTCAAGTCGGCCCAGGGCAGCCCCAGCATTTT; CDR3 protein: CAWSQVGPGQPQHF
J gene: TRBJ2-7; V gene: TRBV15; D gene: NA; clone size: NA; CDR3 DNA: TGTGCCACCAGCAGAGAGGCCTTTCGGGGTTTGGGATACGAGCAGTACTTC; CDR3 protein: CATSREAFRGLGYEQYF
J gene: TRBJ1-1; V gene: TRBV27; D gene: NA; clone size: NA; CDR3 DNA: TGTGCCAGTAAGGCGGGGGTGGGGAACACTGAAGCTTTCTTT; CDR3 protein: CASKAGVGNTEAFF
J gene: TRBJ2-7; V gene: TRBV6-7; D gene: TRBD1; clone size: NA; CDR3 DNA: TGTGCCAGCAGTTACCAGGACAGGGGGCCTCACGAGCAGTACTTC; CDR3 protein: CASSYQDRGPHEQYF
J gene: TRBJ1-4; V gene: TRBV7-4; D gene: TRBD1; clone size: NA; CDR3 DNA: TGTGCCAGCAGCTTCCGAGAATTCCGGGACAGGGGGGAAAAACTGTTTTTT; CDR3 protein: CASSFREFRDRGEKLFF
J gene: TRBJ2-5; V gene: TRBV6-6; D gene: TRBD2; clone size: NA; CDR3 DNA: TGTGCCAGCAGTTCCCTCTGGACTAGCGGGTCGAAGACCCAGTACTTC; CDR3 protein: CASSSLWTSGSKTQYF
J gene: TRBJ1-2; V gene: TRBV9; D gene: TRBD1; clone size: NA; CDR3 DNA: TGTGCCAGCAGCGTCCGGGACAGAAGCTCTGGGGGCTATGGCTACACCTTC; CDR3 protein: CASSVRDRSSGGYGYTF
J gene: TRBJ2-7; V gene: TRBV15; D gene: TRBD1; clone size: NA; CDR3 DNA: TGTGCCACCCAGTCGGGACAGGGGGCGAGGGAGCAGTACTTC; CDR3 protein: CATQSGQGAREQYF